The rows below give T cell receptor beta chains drawn from one sample of a study of cytomegalovirus exposure and HLA in healthy donors. Some clones are missing from TCRdb's copy, which holds only in-frame ones; the method was immunoSEQ multiplex PCR. The sample carries 100,000 to 150,000 clones, about nine tenths recorded once. What was sequenced was PBMCs. Receptors were obtained from a woman younger than 30 in good health and CMV-seronegative. Each CDR3 is given with its conserved first and last residue. D genes are given only for firm matches.

D,V,J,CDR3,DNA
TRBD1,TRBV28,TRBJ1-1,CASSSGQENTEAFF,TGTGCCAGCAGTTCCGGACAGGAGAACACTGAAGCTTTCTTT
NA,TRBV6-1,TRBJ2-7,CASSLMTDYYEQYF,TGTGCCAGCAGCCTCATGACAGATTACTACGAGCAGTACTTC
NA,TRBV28,TRBJ2-3,CASSHTRFNSDTQYF,TGTGCCAGCAGTCACACTAGGTTCAACTCTGATACGCAGTATTTT
NA,TRBV11-3,TRBJ1-2,CASSLVSGQLTGYTF,TGTGCCAGCAGCTTAGTCTCAGGACAGCTCACTGGCTACACCTTC
NA,TRBV15,TRBJ2-5,CATSRDKGETQYF,TGTGCCACCAGCAGAGATAAGGGGGAGACCCAGTACTTC
NA,TRBV28,TRBJ2-3,CASSPTEPLTDTQYF,TGTGCCAGCAGTCCTACTGAACCACTCACAGATACGCAGTATTTT
TRBD2,TRBV5-4,TRBJ2-7,CASSTSVFAEQYF,TGTGCCAGCAGCACTAGCGTGTTTGCCGAGCAGTACTTC
NA,TRBV6-5,TRBJ1-2,CASSYSRGNYGYTF,TGTGCCAGCAGTTACTCCCGCGGGAACTATGGCTACACCTTC
TRBD2,TRBV4-2,TRBJ2-3,CASSQGPWLLADTDTQYF,TGTGCCAGCAGCCAAGGCCCCTGGCTTCTAGCGGACACAGATACGCAGTATTTT
TRBD1,TRBV27,TRBJ2-7,CASSPGDRGLYEQYF,TGTGCCAGCAGTCCCGGGGACAGGGGGCTGTACGAGCAGTACTTC
TRBD1,TRBV19,TRBJ1-2,CASMGQDDGGGYTF,TGTGCCAGTATGGGACAGGACGACGGAGGAGGCTACACCTTC